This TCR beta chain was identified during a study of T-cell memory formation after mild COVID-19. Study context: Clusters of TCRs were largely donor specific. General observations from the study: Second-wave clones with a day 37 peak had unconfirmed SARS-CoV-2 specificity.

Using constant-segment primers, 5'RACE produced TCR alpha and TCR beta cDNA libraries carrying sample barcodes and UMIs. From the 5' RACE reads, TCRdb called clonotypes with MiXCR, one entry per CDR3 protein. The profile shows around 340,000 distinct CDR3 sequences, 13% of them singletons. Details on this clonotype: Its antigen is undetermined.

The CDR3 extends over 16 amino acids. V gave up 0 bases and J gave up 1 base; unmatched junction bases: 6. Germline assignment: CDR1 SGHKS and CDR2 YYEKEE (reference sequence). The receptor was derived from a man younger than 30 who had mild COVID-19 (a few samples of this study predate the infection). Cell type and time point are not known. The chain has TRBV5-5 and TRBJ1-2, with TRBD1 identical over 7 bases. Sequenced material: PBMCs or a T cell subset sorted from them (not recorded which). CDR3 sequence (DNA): TGTGCCAGCAGCTTGGCCCGGGCAGGGGGTAACTATGGCTACACCTTC. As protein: CASSLARAGGNYGYTF. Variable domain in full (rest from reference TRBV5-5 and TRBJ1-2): DAGVTQSPTHLIKTRGQQVTLRCSPISGHKSVSWYQQVLGQGPQFIFQYYEKEERGRGNFPDRFSARQFPNYSSELNVNALLLGDSALYLCASSLARAGGNYGYTFGSGTRLTVV.